This T cell receptor beta chain originates from a study of shared clonotypes between healthy human individuals. Measured with immunoSEQ multiplex PCR; TCRdb has only the in-frame clones, and not every one. This sample has roughly 700,000 clones, with roughly 91% found just once. The CDR3 sequence is 15 residues long. From germline, CDR1 is SGHTA and CDR2 FQGNSA. The V gene lost 2 bases and the J gene lost 4 bases, with 15 bases spanning the gap. Sequences were obtained from memory CD8+ T cells from PBMCs. Subset meaning: CD45RO+ cells pooled with CCR7-negative TemRA cells. The TCR sequence derives from a man between 18 and 29 years old in good health. Some clones in this sample may be carry-over from other donors' samples. This rearrangement joins TRBV7-2 to TRBJ2-7, with no clear D. In DNA form, the CDR3 reads TGTGCCAGCAGCTTACTACTCGTGGGGAATTACGAGCAGTACTTC. Amino acids: CASSLLLVGNYEQYF.